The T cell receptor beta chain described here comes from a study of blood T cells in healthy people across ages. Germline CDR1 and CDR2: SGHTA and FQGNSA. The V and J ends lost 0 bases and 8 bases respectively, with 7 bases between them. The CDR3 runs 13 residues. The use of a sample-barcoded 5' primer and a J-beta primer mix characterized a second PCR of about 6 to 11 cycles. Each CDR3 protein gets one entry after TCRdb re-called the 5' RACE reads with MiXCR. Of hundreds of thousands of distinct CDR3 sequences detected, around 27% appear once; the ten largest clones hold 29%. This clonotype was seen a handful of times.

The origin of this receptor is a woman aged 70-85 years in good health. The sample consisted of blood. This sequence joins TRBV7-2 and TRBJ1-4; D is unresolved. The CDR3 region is CASSLAGIEKLFF. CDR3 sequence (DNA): TGTGCCAGCAGCTTAGCAGGGATCGAAAAACTGTTTTTT. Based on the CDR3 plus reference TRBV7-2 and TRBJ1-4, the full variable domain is GAGVSQSPSNKVTEKGKDVELRCDPISGHTALYWYRQSLGQGLEFLIYFQGNSAPDKSGLPSDRFSAERTGGSVSTLTIQRTQQEDSAVYLCASSLAGIEKLFFGSGTQLSVL.